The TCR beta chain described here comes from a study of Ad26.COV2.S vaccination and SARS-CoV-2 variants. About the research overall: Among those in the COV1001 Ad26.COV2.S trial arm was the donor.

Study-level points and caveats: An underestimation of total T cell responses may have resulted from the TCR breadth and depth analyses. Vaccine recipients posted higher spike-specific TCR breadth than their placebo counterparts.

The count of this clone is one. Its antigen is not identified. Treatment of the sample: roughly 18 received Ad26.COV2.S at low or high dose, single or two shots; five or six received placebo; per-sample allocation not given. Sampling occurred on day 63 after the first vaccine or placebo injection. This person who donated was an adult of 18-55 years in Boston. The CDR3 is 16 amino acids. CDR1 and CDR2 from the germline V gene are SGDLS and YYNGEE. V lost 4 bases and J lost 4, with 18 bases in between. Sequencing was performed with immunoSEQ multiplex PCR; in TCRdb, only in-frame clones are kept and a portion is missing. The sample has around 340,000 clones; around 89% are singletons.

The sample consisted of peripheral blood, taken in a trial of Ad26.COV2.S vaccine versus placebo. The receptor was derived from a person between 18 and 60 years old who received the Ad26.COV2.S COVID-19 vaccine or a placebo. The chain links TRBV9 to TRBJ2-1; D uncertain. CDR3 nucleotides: TGTGCCAGCAGCTCTCGTCAGCCGAACGGGTACAATGAGCAGTTCTTC. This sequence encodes CASSSRQPNGYNEQFF.